The T cell receptor beta chain described here comes from a study of identical twins. General study points: The same donors were not followed; conclusions instead depended on cross-sectional statistical analysis. Insertions ran lower in abundant cord blood beta clonotypes, though not in memory repertoires.

This clonotype was seen at least ten times. What it recognizes is unknown. A universal primer site was incorporated via template switching, and the cDNA contained unique molecular identifiers. MiXCR, applied by TCRdb to the 5' RACE reads, yields one record per CDR3 protein. The table includes 450,000 or so distinct CDR3 sequences, 20% to 25% detected once. The germline V gene encodes CDR1 SQVTM and CDR2 ANQGSEA. Trimming removed 6 bases from V and 7 bases from J; junction bases left unmatched: 11. The CDR3 sequence is 14 residues long. These same data were also listed under a study on T cells expressing NK-cell markers.

This TCR was recovered from a woman younger than 30 in good health. The material sequenced was CD4+ T cells sorted from blood. The chain carries TRBV29-1 and TRBJ2-4; 8 bases align to TRBD1. The CDR3 sequence is CSVRLDREPNIQYF. As DNA, the CDR3 is TGCAGCGTACGACTGGACAGGGAACCCAACATTCAGTACTTC.